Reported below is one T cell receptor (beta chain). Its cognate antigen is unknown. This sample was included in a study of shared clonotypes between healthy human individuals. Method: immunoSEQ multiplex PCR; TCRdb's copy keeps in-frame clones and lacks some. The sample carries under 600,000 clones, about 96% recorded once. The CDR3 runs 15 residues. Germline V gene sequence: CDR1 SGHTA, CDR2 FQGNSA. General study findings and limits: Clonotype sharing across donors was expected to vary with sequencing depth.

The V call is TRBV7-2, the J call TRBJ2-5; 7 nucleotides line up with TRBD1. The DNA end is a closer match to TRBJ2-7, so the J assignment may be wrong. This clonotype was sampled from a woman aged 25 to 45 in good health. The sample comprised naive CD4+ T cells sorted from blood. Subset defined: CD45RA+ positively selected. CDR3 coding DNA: TGTGCCAGCAGCAGGGGGTGGGACAGCTCCTACGAGCAGTACTTC. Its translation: CASSRGWDSSYEQYF.